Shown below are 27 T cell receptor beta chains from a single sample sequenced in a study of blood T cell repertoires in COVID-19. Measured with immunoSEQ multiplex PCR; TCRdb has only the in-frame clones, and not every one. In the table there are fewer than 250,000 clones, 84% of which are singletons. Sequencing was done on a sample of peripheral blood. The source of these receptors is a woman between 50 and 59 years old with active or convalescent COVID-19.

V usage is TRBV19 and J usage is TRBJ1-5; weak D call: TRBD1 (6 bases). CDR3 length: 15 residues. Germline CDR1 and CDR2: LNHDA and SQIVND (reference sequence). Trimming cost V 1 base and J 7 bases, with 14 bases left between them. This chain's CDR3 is CASSIGDTSGQPQHF. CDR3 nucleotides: TGTGCCAGTAGTATAGGGGACACCTCAGGCCAGCCCCAGCATTTT.

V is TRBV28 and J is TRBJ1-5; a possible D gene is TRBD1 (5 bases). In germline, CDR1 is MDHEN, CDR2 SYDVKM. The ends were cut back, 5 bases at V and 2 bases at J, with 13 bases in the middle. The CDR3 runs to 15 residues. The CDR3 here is CASSQSGGGNQPQHF. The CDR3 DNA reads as TGTGCCAGCAGTCAAAGCGGAGGGGGCAATCAGCCCCAGCATTTT.

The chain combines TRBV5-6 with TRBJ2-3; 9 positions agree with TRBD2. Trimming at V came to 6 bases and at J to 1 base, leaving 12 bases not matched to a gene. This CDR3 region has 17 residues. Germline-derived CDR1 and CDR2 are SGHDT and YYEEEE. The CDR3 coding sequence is TGTGCCAGCACTATGACTAGCGGCCCTCAGGGCACAGATACGCAGTATTTT. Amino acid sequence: CASTMTSGPQGTDTQYF.

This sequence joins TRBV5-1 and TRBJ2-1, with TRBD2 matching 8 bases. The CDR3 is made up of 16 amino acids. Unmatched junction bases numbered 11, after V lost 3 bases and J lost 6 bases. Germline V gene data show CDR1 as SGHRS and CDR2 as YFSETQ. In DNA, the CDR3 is TGCGCCAGCAGCTCGGGCGGGACTAGTATTGGCAATGAGCAGTTCTTC. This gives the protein CASSSGGTSIGNEQFF.

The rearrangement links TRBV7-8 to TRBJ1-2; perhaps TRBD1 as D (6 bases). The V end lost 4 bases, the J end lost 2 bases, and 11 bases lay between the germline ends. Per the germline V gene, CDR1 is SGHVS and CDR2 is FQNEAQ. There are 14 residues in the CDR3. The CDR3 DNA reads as TGTGCCAGCAGCTCCTCAGGGGCCAACTATGGCTACACCTTC. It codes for CASSSSGANYGYTF.

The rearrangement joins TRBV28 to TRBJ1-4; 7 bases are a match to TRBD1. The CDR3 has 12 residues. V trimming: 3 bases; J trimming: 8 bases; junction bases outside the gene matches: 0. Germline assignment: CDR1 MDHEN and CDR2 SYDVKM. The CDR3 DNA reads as TGTGCCAGCAGTTTCAGGGGGGAAAAACTGTTTTTT. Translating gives CASSFRGEKLFF.

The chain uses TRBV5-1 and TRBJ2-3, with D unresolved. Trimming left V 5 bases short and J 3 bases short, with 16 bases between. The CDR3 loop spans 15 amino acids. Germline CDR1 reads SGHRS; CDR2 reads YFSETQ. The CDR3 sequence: CASSEGVYSTDTQYF. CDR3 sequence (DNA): TGCGCCAGCAGTGAAGGAGTTTACTCAACAGATACGCAGTATTTT. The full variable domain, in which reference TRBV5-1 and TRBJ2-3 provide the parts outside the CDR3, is KAGVTQTPRYLIKTRGQQVTLSCSPISGHRSVSWYQQTPGQGLQFLFEYFSETQRNKGNFPGRFSGRQFSNSRSEMNVSTLELGDSALYLCASSEGVYSTDTQYFGPGTRLTVL.

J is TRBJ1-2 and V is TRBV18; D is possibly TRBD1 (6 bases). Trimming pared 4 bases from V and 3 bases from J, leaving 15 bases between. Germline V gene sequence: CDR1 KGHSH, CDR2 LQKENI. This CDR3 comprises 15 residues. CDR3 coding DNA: TGTGCCAGCTCACGCGGCAGGGGAGGGGACTATGGCTACACCTTC. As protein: CASSRGRGGDYGYTF.

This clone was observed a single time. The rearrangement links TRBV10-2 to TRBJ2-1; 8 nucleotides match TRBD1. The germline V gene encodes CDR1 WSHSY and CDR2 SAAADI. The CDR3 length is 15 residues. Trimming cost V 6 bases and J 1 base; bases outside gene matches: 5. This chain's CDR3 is CASRGTGFSYNEQFF. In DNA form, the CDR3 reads TGCGCCAGCAGGGGGACAGGTTTTTCCTACAATGAGCAGTTCTTC.

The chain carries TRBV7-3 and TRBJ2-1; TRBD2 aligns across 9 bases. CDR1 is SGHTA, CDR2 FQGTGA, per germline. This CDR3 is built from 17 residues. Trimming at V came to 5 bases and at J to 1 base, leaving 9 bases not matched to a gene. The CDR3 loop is CASSPPESGGSYNEQFF. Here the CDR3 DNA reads TGTGCCAGCAGCCCACCCGAGAGCGGGGGGTCCTACAATGAGCAGTTCTTC.

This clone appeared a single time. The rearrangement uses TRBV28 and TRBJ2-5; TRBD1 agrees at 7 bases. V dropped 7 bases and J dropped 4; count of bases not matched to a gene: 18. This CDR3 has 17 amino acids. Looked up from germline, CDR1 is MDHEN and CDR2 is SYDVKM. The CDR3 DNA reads TGTGCCAGCAACAGACAGGGTCGGGTGCGGCGAGGAGAGACCCAGTACTTC. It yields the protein CASNRQGRVRRGETQYF.

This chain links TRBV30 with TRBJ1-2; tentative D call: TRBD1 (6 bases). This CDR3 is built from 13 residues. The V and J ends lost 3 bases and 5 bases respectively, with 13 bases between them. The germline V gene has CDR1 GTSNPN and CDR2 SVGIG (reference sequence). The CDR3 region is CAWSLQGEYGYTF. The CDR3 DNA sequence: TGTGCCTGGAGCCTACAGGGTGAATATGGCTACACCTTC.

The CDR3 sequence is CASSDDRTYGYTF. The CDR3 nucleotides are TGTGCCAGCAGTGATGACAGGACCTATGGCTACACCTTC. The chain couples TRBV2 to TRBJ1-2; D may be TRBD1 (6 bases). Looked up from germline, CDR1 is SNHLY and CDR2 is FYNNEI. V lost 3 bases and J 4 bases, leaving 9 bases between the germline ends. The CDR3 loop spans 13 amino acids.

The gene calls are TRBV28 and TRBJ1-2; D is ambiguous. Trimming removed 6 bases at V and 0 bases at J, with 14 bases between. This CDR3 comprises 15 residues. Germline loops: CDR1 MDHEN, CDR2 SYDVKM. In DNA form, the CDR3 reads TGTGCCAGCAGCTCTGCGGGTCCCGCTAACTATGGCTACACCTTC. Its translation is CASSSAGPANYGYTF.

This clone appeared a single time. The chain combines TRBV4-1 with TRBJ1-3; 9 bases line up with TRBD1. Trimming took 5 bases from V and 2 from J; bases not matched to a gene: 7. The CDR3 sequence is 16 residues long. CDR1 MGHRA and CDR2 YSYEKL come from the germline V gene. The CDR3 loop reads CASSSPGTGTGNTIYF. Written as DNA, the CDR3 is TGCGCCAGCAGCTCCCCCGGGACAGGGACTGGAAACACCATATATTTT.

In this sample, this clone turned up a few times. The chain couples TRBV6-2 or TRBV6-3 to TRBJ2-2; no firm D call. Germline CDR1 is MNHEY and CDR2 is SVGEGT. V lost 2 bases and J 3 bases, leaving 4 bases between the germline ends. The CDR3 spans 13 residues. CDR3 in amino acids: CASSYTDTGELFF. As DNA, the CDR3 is TGTGCCAGCAGTTACACGGACACCGGGGAGCTGTTTTTT.

CDR3 in amino acids: CASSVGAYRGTNEKLFF. CDR3 bases: TGTGCCAGCAGTGTGGGGGCTTACAGGGGGACCAATGAAAAACTGTTTTTT. This chain uses TRBV2 with TRBJ1-4; TRBD1 agrees at 8 bases. The CDR3 totals 17 residues. Germline V gene sequence: CDR1 SNHLY, CDR2 FYNNEI. V was clipped by 4 bases and J by 5 bases; unmatched bases: 12.

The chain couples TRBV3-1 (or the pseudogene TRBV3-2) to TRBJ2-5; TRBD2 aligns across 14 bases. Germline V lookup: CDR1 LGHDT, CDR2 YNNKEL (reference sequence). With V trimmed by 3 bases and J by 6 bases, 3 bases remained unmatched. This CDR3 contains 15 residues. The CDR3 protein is CASSHGLAGGQTQYF. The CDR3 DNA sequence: TGTGCCAGCAGCCACGGACTAGCGGGAGGTCAGACCCAGTACTTC.

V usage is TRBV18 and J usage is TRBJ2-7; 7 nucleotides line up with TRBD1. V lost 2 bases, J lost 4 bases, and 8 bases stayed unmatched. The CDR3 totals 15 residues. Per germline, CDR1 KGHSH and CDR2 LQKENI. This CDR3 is CASSPSAGGVYEQYV. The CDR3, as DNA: TGTGCCAGCTCACCATCCGCAGGGGGAGTGTACGAGCAGTACGTC.

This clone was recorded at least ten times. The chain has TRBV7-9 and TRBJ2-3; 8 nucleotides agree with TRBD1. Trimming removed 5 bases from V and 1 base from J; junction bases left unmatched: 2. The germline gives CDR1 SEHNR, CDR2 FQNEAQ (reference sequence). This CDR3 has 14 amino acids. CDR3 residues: CASSRGQGTDTQYF. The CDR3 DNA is TGTGCCAGCAGCCGGGGACAGGGCACAGATACGCAGTATTTT.

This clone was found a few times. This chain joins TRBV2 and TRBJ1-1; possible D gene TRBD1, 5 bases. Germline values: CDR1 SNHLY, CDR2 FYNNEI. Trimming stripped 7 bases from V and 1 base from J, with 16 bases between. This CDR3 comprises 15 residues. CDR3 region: CASTPQGAENTEAFF. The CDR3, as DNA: TGTGCCAGCACCCCCCAAGGGGCAGAGAACACTGAAGCTTTCTTT.

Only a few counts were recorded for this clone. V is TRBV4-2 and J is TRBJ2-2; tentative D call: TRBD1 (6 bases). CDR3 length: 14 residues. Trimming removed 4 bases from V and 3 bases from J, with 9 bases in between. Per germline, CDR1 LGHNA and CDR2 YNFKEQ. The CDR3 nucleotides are TGTGCCAGCAGCCCCCCAGGGGACACCGGGGAGCTGTTTTTT. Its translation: CASSPPGDTGELFF.

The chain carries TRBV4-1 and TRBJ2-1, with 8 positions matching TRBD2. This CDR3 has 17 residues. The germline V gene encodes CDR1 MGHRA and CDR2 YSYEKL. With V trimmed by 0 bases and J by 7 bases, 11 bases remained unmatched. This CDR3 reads CASSQEGAGGLVNEQFF. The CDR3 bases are TGCGCCAGCAGCCAAGAAGGGGCGGGGGGCCTGGTAAATGAGCAGTTCTTC.

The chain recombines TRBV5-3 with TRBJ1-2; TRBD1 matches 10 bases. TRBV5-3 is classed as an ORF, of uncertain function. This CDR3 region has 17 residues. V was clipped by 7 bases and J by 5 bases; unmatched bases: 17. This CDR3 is CARQGDRGPQIPYGYTF. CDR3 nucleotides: TGTGCCAGACAAGGGGACAGGGGTCCCCAAATACCTTATGGCTACACCTTC.

The CDR3: CASHPTQGGGSPLHF. The CDR3 region has the DNA TGTGCCAGTCACCCCACCCAAGGGGGGGGATCACCCCTCCACTTT. The chain combines TRBV19 with TRBJ1-6; possibly TRBD1 for D (6 bases). The CDR3 has 15 amino acids. The germline gives CDR1 LNHDA, CDR2 SQIVND (reference sequence). Trimming took 8 bases from V and 10 from J, leaving 21 bases between them.

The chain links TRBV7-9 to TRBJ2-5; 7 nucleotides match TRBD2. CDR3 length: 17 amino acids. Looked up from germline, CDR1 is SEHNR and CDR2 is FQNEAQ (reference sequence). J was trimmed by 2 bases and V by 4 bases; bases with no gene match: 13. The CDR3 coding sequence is TGTGCCAGCAGCTCGTGGGTGTCGGGAGGAATACAAGAGACCCAGTACTTC. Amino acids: CASSSWVSGGIQETQYF.

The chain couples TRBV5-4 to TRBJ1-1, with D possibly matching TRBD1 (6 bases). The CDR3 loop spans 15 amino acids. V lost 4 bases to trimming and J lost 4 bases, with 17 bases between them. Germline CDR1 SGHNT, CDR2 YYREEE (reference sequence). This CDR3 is CASSEPGVASTEAFF. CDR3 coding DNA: TGTGCCAGCAGCGAGCCAGGGGTTGCGAGCACTGAAGCTTTCTTT.